Listed below are T cell receptor beta chains from one sample, sequenced in a study of T cell changes during pregnancy in multiple sclerosis. The repertoire was sequenced with immunoSEQ multiplex PCR; TCRdb's copy has only in-frame clones and lacks some. Of about 79,000 clones in the sample, about 94% were seen once. Sequencing was performed on peripheral blood, taken in the second trimester of pregnancy. The receptors stem from a female donor in good health, enrolled as a control in a pregnancy study. Both conserved end residues are trimmed from each CDR3. Fields, in order: clone size, D gene, V gene, J gene, CDR3 protein. The D gene is left open where the match is weak. Clone size is given for some rows only: seen once, a few or many times, or a class if the clone is expanded.

-	-	TRBV29-1	TRBJ1-6	SVELTTGRHSPLH
-	TRBD1	TRBV25-1	TRBJ2-3	ASRGTAYNTDTQY
-	-	TRBV18	TRBJ2-5	ASSPGSLETQY
-	TRBD2	TRBV5-4	TRBJ2-3	ASSLGLAPDTQY
-	TRBD1	TRBV15	TRBJ1-2	ATSSGGGGTGTNYGYT
-	TRBD1	TRBV27	TRBJ2-7	ASSHDRGGSYEQY
-	TRBD1	TRBV6-5	TRBJ1-2	ASSRGQGLNGYT
-	TRBD1	TRBV5-5	TRBJ2-7	ASSYGTGWEQY
-	-	TRBV14	TRBJ1-1	ASSRSRFGVGTF
-	-	TRBV9	TRBJ1-1	ASSVAPRLDTEAF
-	TRBD1	TRBV27	TRBJ2-7	ASSLFGTAPSYEQY
-	-	TRBV19	TRBJ2-1	ASSATGYSYNEQF
-	TRBD1	TRBV19	TRBJ1-2	ASSSRQGNYGYT
-	-	TRBV7-9	TRBJ2-7	ASSFSSGEQY
-	-	TRBV7-2	TRBJ2-2	ASSFWGGLVGELF
-	TRBD1	TRBV18	TRBJ1-2	ARPGGGGYGYT
-	TRBD1	TRBV30	TRBJ1-3	AWSGTVRSSGNTIY
-	-	TRBV7-2	TRBJ1-1	ASSLAQARNTEAF
-	TRBD1	TRBV18	TRBJ1-5	ASSPSGQDNQPQH
few	-	TRBV27	TRBJ1-1	ASSTLGGNTEAF
-	TRBD1	TRBV7-3	TRBJ1-1	ASSPTGGNTEAF
-	TRBD1	TRBV4-3	TRBJ1-2	ASSQGDRMAYGYT
once	TRBD1	TRBV9	TRBJ1-1	ASSARDRDGTEAF
-	-	TRBV7-2	TRBJ1-2	ASTLMTALNYGYT
-	TRBD2	TRBV7-2	TRBJ2-1	ASIPSGGVYNEQF
once	-	TRBV6-6	TRBJ2-5	ASSYSIRVGQATQY
-	-	TRBV7-8	TRBJ1-3	VDRTGAIY
-	TRBD1	TRBV6-5	TRBJ2-1	ASSRQGAIEQF
-	-	TRBV5-6	TRBJ1-2	ASNGGRDYGYT
-	-	TRBV6-1	TRBJ2-1	ASSRGSSYNEQF
-	-	TRBV30	TRBJ1-1	AWTLRIDTEAF
-	-	TRBV12-2	TRBJ1-2	ASRSPQGALAGYT
-	TRBD2	TRBV7-2	TRBJ2-7	ASSLGGGTYEQY
-	TRBD1	TRBV7-9	TRBJ1-1	ASIPPGTENTEAF
-	-	TRBV6-5	TRBJ1-1	ASSYSPDTEAF
-	TRBD2	TRBV6-6	TRBJ2-5	ASSYPGGVQETQY
-	TRBD1	TRBV11-3	TRBJ2-1	ASSRTGSLYNEQF
-	TRBD1	TRBV4-2	TRBJ2-5	ASSRTGAEETQY
-	-	TRBV10-3	TRBJ1-1	AISELVTGNMNTEAF
-	-	TRBV4-3	TRBJ1-6	ASSQDRGNNSPLH